One and the same sample provided the 25 T cell receptor beta chains below, sequenced in a study of shared clonotypes between healthy human individuals. The repertoire was sequenced with immunoSEQ multiplex PCR; TCRdb's copy has only in-frame clones and lacks some. The sample shows roughly 590,000 clones, about 95% of them seen only once. Naive CD8 cells lacked CD45RO and underwent positive selection for CCR7, leaving out terminally differentiated effector memory CD45RA+ cells. Sequenced sample: naive CD8+ T cells sorted from blood. These receptor sequences come from a woman aged 25 to 39 in good health.

The genes are TRBV28 and TRBJ1-1; D unclear. Trimming pared 5 bases from V and 1 base from J, leaving 11 bases between. The CDR3 has 14 amino acids. In germline, CDR1 is MDHEN, CDR2 SYDVKM. The CDR3 nucleotides are TGTGCCAGCAGTCGACGGGTTGGGAACACTGAAGCTTTCTTT. Translated, it gives CASSRRVGNTEAFF.

With respect to this clone: Within the sample, other DNA sequences also encode this same CDR3. The chain recombines TRBV27 with TRBJ2-3; D perhaps matches TRBD2 (5 bases). Germline-derived CDR1 and CDR2 are MNHEY and SMNVEV (reference sequence). The germline V and J ends were trimmed by 8 bases and 0 bases, with 9 bases remaining between them. The CDR3 extends over 13 amino acids. This CDR3 is CASSGSSTDTQYF. The DNA of the CDR3 is TGTGCCAGCTCGGGGTCTAGCACAGATACGCAGTATTTT.

This clone has a single count. This sequence joins TRBV6-5 and TRBJ2-1; possibly TRBD2 for D (5 bases). This CDR3 has 11 amino acids. Germline lookup yields CDR1 MNHEY and CDR2 SVGAGI. Trimming took off 6 bases at V and 7 bases at J, with 7 bases between the two ends. The CDR3 DNA is TGTGCCAGCAGACTAGGGAATGAGCAGTTCTTC. Encoded protein: CASRLGNEQFF.

The chain carries TRBV7-9 and TRBJ2-1; 12 positions match TRBD2. Germline V gene sequence: CDR1 SEHNR, CDR2 FQNEAQ (reference sequence). The CDR3 spans 17 residues. With V trimmed by 5 bases and J by 0 bases, 5 bases remained unmatched. CDR3 nucleotide sequence: TGTGCCAGCAGCCGACTAGCGGGAGTTCGCTCCTACAATGAGCAGTTCTTC. This codes for CASSRLAGVRSYNEQFF.

The J gene is TRBJ2-7, the V gene TRBV7-9; D is ambiguous. CDR1 is SEHNR, CDR2 FQNEAQ, per germline (reference sequence). Trimming left V 1 base short and J 6 bases short, with 7 bases between. The CDR3 covers 12 residues. The CDR3 loop reads CASSLGGGEQYF. The CDR3 DNA reads TGTGCCAGCAGCTTAGGGGGTGGCGAGCAGTACTTC.

The chain joins TRBV27 to TRBJ2-3, with D tentatively TRBD2 (6 bases). The V end lost 5 bases, the J end lost 2 bases, and 14 bases lay between the germline ends. This CDR3 comprises 15 residues. Germline V lookup: CDR1 MNHEY, CDR2 SMNVEV (reference sequence). CDR3 sequence reads: CASSTIAEATDTQYF. The CDR3 nucleotides are TGTGCCAGCAGTACAATAGCGGAGGCCACAGATACGCAGTATTTT.

The rearrangement joins TRBV7-6 to TRBJ2-7; D might be TRBD1 (5 bases). From germline, CDR1 is SGHVS and CDR2 FNYEAQ. The V gene lost 1 base and the J gene lost 6 bases, with 10 bases spanning the gap. The CDR3 sequence is 13 residues long. CDR3 sequence: CASSLEIGVEQYF. Here the CDR3 DNA reads TGTGCCAGCAGCTTAGAAATAGGGGTCGAGCAGTACTTC.

This clone was counted a single time. The chain employs TRBV2 and TRBJ2-7, with 7 positions matching TRBD2. From germline, CDR1 is SNHLY and CDR2 FYNNEI. This CDR3 has 14 residues. With 4 bases clipped from V and 2 bases from J, the junction kept 5 bases outside the gene matches. CDR3 sequence (DNA): TGTGCCAGCAGTGCGATACTAGCGCCCTACGAGCAGTACTTC. It translates to CASSAILAPYEQYF. The full variable domain, its missing parts supplied by reference TRBV2 and TRBJ2-7, is EPEVTQTPSHQVTQMGQEVILRCVPISNHLYFYWYRQILGQKVEFLVSFYNNEISEKSEIFDDQFSVERPDGSNFTLKIRSTKLEDSAMYFCASSAILAPYEQYFGPGTRLTVT.

The CDR3 DNA reads TGTGCCAGCAGCCCTAGGGAAACTAATGAAAAACTGTTTTTT. Translation gives CASSPRETNEKLFF. The rearrangement uses TRBV7-9 and TRBJ1-4; D is unclear. The germline V gene has CDR1 SEHNR and CDR2 FQNEAQ (reference sequence). The CDR3 spans 14 residues. The germline V and J ends were trimmed by 5 bases and 1 base, with 8 bases remaining between them. The full variable domain, in which reference TRBV7-9 and TRBJ1-4 provide the parts outside the CDR3, is DTGVSQNPRHKITKRGQNVTFRCDPISEHNRLYWYRQTLGQGPEFLTYFQNEAQLEKSRLLSDRFSAERPKGSFSTLEIQRTEQGDSAMYLCASSPRETNEKLFFGSGTQLSVL.

The rearrangement uses TRBV7-3 and TRBJ2-7, with D possibly being TRBD1 (5 bases). V shed 2 bases and J shed 4 bases, with 12 bases lying between them. This CDR3 is 14 amino acids long. Germline V gene lookup returns CDR1 SGHTA and CDR2 FQGTGA. The DNA of the CDR3 is TGTGCCAGCAGCTTAGTTGGCCAGGGTTACGAGCAGTACTTC. Amino acids: CASSLVGQGYEQYF.

The chain recombines TRBV14 with TRBJ2-2; possibly TRBD1 for D (6 bases). This CDR3 contains 15 residues. Trimming took off 10 bases at V and 3 bases at J, with 18 bases between the two ends. Germline V gives CDR1 SGHDN, CDR2 FVKESK. The CDR3 DNA is TGTGCCACCCAGGGTTGGGGGCGGGACACCGGGGAGCTGTTTTTT. Protein: CATQGWGRDTGELFF.

V and J are TRBV7-9 and TRBJ2-5, with 8 bases that match TRBD2. The CDR3 sequence is 15 residues long. Trimming removed 5 bases from V and 4 bases from J; junction bases left unmatched: 9. Germline CDR1 reads SEHNR; CDR2 reads FQNEAQ (reference sequence). The CDR3 nucleotides read TGTGCCAGCAGCGTAGAGCGGGAGCACCGAGAGACCCAGTACTTC. This encodes CASSVEREHRETQYF.

The chain has TRBV27 and TRBJ1-5; D uncertain. Germline V gene data show CDR1 as MNHEY and CDR2 as SMNVEV (reference sequence). This CDR3 has 14 amino acids. Deletions cut 1 base from V and 3 bases from J, with 7 bases between. Written as DNA, the CDR3 is TGTGCCAGCAGTTTATTCAGCCACAATCAGCCCCAGCATTTT. Protein product: CASSLFSHNQPQHF.

This chain connects TRBV7-7 to TRBJ2-1; the match to TRBD1 covers 8 bases. CDR3 length equals 14 residues. Germline CDR1 is SSHAT and CDR2 is FNYEAQ (reference sequence). Trimming at V came to 5 bases and at J to 5 bases, leaving 5 bases not matched to a gene. The CDR3 region is CASSPGQGNNEQFF. Written as DNA, the CDR3 is TGTGCCAGCAGCCCCGGACAGGGCAACAATGAGCAGTTCTTC. The whole variable domain, filled in from reference TRBV7-7 and TRBJ2-1, reads GAGVSQSPRYKVTKRGQDVTLRCDPISSHATLYWYQQALGQGPEFLTYFNYEAQPDKSGLPSDRFSAERPEGSISTLTIQRTEQRDSAMYRCASSPGQGNNEQFFGPGTRLTVL.

This chain joins TRBV6-5 and TRBJ1-3, with D hard to call. Trimming cost V 2 bases and J 0 bases, with 8 bases left between them. Germline V gene sequence: CDR1 MNHEY, CDR2 SVGAGI. CDR3 length equals 15 residues. The CDR3 spells CASSYMGSSGNTIYF. CDR3 sequence (DNA): TGTGCCAGCAGTTACATGGGGAGCTCTGGAAACACCATATATTTT.

The J gene is TRBJ2-2, the V gene TRBV25-1; 8 nucleotides agree with TRBD1. The V and J ends lost 2 bases and 0 bases, in that order; junction bases with no gene match: 8. The CDR3 loop spans 18 amino acids. Germline assignment: CDR1 MGHDK and CDR2 SYGVNS. The CDR3 is CASSEHRGTGPNTGELFF. CDR3 DNA sequence: TGTGCCAGCAGTGAACACCGAGGGACAGGTCCGAACACCGGGGAGCTGTTTTTT.

On this clone itself: Distinct nucleotide sequences in the sample also encode this CDR3. The chain has TRBV28 and TRBJ1-2; 10 bases fit TRBD1. V lost 2 bases, J lost 10 bases, and 7 bases stayed unmatched. The CDR3 consists of 14 residues. Germline CDR1 MDHEN, CDR2 SYDVKM. The CDR3 region has the DNA TGTGCCAGCAGTTTAGTCGGGACAGGGGATGACTACACCTTC. It translates to CASSLVGTGDDYTF.

The chain is built from TRBV29-1 and TRBJ2-7; 13 bases line up with TRBD2. V lost 4 bases, J lost 2 bases, and 11 bases stayed unmatched. The CDR3 spans 17 residues. The germline V gene has CDR1 SQVTM and CDR2 ANQGSEA. The CDR3 spells CSVVGLAGEMEAYEQYF. For the CDR3, the DNA is TGCAGCGTTGTTGGACTAGCGGGAGAAATGGAGGCCTACGAGCAGTACTTC.

This sequence joins TRBV19 and TRBJ2-5; TRBD1 matches at 7 bases. The end of the DNA aligns better with TRBJ2-7, so the J call may be wrong. The CDR3 has 13 amino acids. Germline loops: CDR1 LNHDA, CDR2 SQIVND (reference sequence). CDR3: CASSIRDSYEQYF. In DNA, the CDR3 is TGTGCCAGTAGTATCCGGGACAGCTACGAGCAGTACTTC.

This chain links TRBV27 with TRBJ2-7; D assignment may be TRBD1 or TRBD2 (5 bases each). Trimming removed 3 bases from V and 3 bases from J, with 12 bases in between. The germline V gene encodes CDR1 MNHEY and CDR2 SMNVEV (reference sequence). The CDR3 consists of 14 residues. CDR3 nucleotide sequence: TGTGCCAGCAGTTTTGGGACGAGGGACTACGAGCAGTACTTC. This encodes CASSFGTRDYEQYF.

The chain is built from TRBV10-1 and TRBJ2-1; D remains ambiguous. Trimming removed 3 bases at V and 3 bases at J, with 15 bases between. The CDR3 extends over 16 amino acids. In germline, CDR1 is WNHNN, CDR2 SYGVQD (reference sequence). The CDR3 region has the DNA TGCGCCAGCAGTGAATCCGCTCCACATCTCTACAATGAGCAGTTCTTC. It is translated as CASSESAPHLYNEQFF.

The chain links TRBV7-9 to TRBJ2-7; 8 bases are a match to TRBD2. The germline CDR1 and CDR2 sequences are SEHNR and FQNEAQ (reference sequence). J lost 2 bases, V lost 5 bases, and 11 bases had no gene match. This CDR3 comprises 16 residues. The CDR3 is CASSLILRGRTYEQYF. The DNA of the CDR3 is TGTGCCAGCAGCCTTATACTTCGCGGGAGGACCTACGAGCAGTACTTC.

This chain uses TRBV5-1 with TRBJ2-2, with TRBD2 matching over 13 bases. CDR1 and CDR2 from the germline V gene are SGHRS and YFSETQ. CDR3 length: 19 residues. V was clipped by 4 bases and J by 6 bases; unmatched bases: 15. CDR3 DNA sequence: TGCGCCAGCAGCCCGGGGACTAGCGGGACTCGATTGTTCGCCGGGGAGCTGTTTTTT. It specifies CASSPGTSGTRLFAGELFF.

The rearrangement joins TRBV6-1 to TRBJ1-1; D remains ambiguous. Germline V CDR1 and CDR2: MNHNS, SASEGT. CDR3 length: 15 residues. The V and J ends lost 7 bases and 4 bases respectively, with 19 bases between them. CDR3 nucleotide sequence: TGTGCCAGCACTGCTCGGGGAAACCCGAGCACTGAAGCTTTCTTT. This encodes CASTARGNPSTEAFF.

The rearrangement joins TRBV15 to TRBJ2-7; D is ambiguous. The length of the CDR3 is 16 residues. The V gene lost 0 bases and the J gene lost 0 bases, with 12 bases spanning the gap. Per germline, CDR1 LNHNV and CDR2 YYDKDF (reference sequence). CDR3 nucleotides: TGTGCCACCAGCAGAGATCGGGCGAGCAGCTCCTACGAGCAGTACTTC. Its protein is CATSRDRASSSYEQYF.